This entry lists 26 T cell receptor beta chains sequenced from one sample in a study of T cells in Graves' hyperthyroidism and ophthalmopathy. Amplification targeted TCR beta CDR3 regions from RNA transcripts. With the HTBI primer set, the TCR CDR3 went through a first round of RT-PCR. TCRdb passed the multiplex PCR reads through MiXCR, listing each CDR3 protein once. Altogether 300,000 to 400,000 distinct CDR3 sequences are present, about 18% being singletons, with the ten largest covering approximately 54%. The sequenced sample consisted of blood. The receptors were sampled from a woman in her 50s with Graves' hyperthyroidism.

The chain carries TRBV2 and TRBJ2-2, with no clear D. Germline V CDR1 and CDR2: SNHLY, FYNNEI. V was trimmed by 6 bases and J by 4 bases, leaving 9 bases between them. This CDR3 region has 13 residues. CDR3: CASRREITGELFF. The CDR3 region has the DNA TGTGCCAGCAGGCGTGAAATCACCGGGGAGCTGTTTTTT.

This clonotype was found many times. V is TRBV6-2 or TRBV6-3 and J is TRBJ2-7; possibly TRBD1 for D (5 bases). Germline V gene lookup returns CDR1 MNHEY and CDR2 SVGEGT. The CDR3 is 17 residues long. V was clipped by 2 bases and J by 2 bases, with 19 bases between them. The CDR3 sequence is CASSYRPVGHTTYEQYV. CDR3 in DNA: TGTGCCAGCAGTTACCGCCCTGTCGGACACACAACCTACGAGCAGTACGTC.

This clonotype was recorded a few times. The chain carries TRBV7-6 and TRBJ2-3, with D hard to call. The CDR3 has 14 amino acids. CDR1 and CDR2 (germline): SGHVS, FNYEAQ. V lost 2 bases and J lost 6, with 12 bases in between. In DNA, the CDR3 is TGTGCCAGCAGCTTACAACCCCAAGGGGATACGCAGTATTTT. Translating gives CASSLQPQGDTQYF.

This clonotype came up many times. The chain carries TRBV29-1 and TRBJ2-5, with 10 bases lining up with TRBD2. With V trimmed by 3 bases and J by 6 bases, 1 base remained unmatched. The V gene's germline CDR1 is SQVTM and CDR2 ANQGSEA. CDR3 length equals 12 residues. In DNA, the CDR3 is TGCAGCGTTGATAGCGGGGGGCAGACCCAGTACTTC. Translated, it gives CSVDSGGQTQYF.

This chain connects TRBV9 to TRBJ1-6; D perhaps matches TRBD1 (6 bases). CDR1 is SGDLS, CDR2 YYNGEE, per germline. The CDR3 spans 15 residues. V lost 2 bases, J lost 9 bases, and 15 bases lay in between. CDR3 sequence: CASSVGGGEGSPLHF. CDR3 sequence (DNA): TGTGCCAGCAGCGTTGGAGGGGGGGAAGGTTCACCCCTCCACTTT.

This clonotype showed up just a few times. The chain uses TRBV20-1 and TRBJ2-2; D gene unclear. Germline V gives CDR1 DFQATT, CDR2 SNEGSKA (reference sequence). Trimming left V 6 bases short and J 13 bases short, with 18 bases between. The CDR3 loop spans 12 amino acids. The CDR3 DNA sequence: TGCAGTGCCCCAGGCCCCGGATCCTCGCTGTTTTTT. Its translation is CSAPGPGSSLFF.

This clonotype was seen a few times. The chain joins TRBV3-1 to TRBJ1-2, with 11 positions matching TRBD1. The germline CDR1 and CDR2 sequences are LGHDT and YNNKEL (reference sequence). This CDR3 has 17 residues. With V trimmed by 0 bases and J by 4 bases, 7 bases remained unmatched. DNA of the CDR3: TGTGCCAGCAGCCAAGATACCGGGACAGGGGGTACCTATGGCTACACCTTC. It is translated as CASSQDTGTGGTYGYTF.

The chain is built from TRBV11-2 and TRBJ2-7; D remains unclear. Trimming pared 0 bases from V and 2 bases from J, leaving 5 bases between. The CDR3 is made up of 13 amino acids. In germline, CDR1 is SGHAT, CDR2 FQNNGV. The CDR3 DNA reads as TGTGCCAGCAGCTTAGAAAGGGCCTACGAGCAGTACTTC. Protein product: CASSLERAYEQYF.

V is TRBV6-1 and J is TRBJ1-5; D call uncertain. The CDR3 length is 15 residues. Between the trimmed V and J ends, which lost 1 base and 6 bases, there was a span of 13 bases. Germline CDR1 and CDR2: MNHNS and SASEGT. CDR3 sequence: CASSEGLSVIQPQHF. The CDR3 DNA reads TGTGCCAGCAGTGAAGGCCTAAGCGTGATTCAGCCCCAGCATTTT.

This clonotype has a count of ten or more. The chain combines TRBV11-2 with TRBJ1-5, with D uncertain. Germline CDR1 and CDR2: SGHAT and FQNNGV. CDR3 size: 12 residues. V was pared by 0 bases and J by 4 bases, with 1 base between. DNA of the CDR3: TGTGCCAGCAGCTTAGAGAATCAGCCCCAGCATTTT. It encodes CASSLENQPQHF.

This rearrangement joins TRBV3-1 to TRBJ2-3; a weak D match, TRBD2 (6 bases). With 3 bases removed from V and 3 bases from J, the gap between germline ends came to 13 bases. This CDR3 is built from 15 residues. CDR1 is LGHDT, CDR2 YNNKEL, per germline (reference sequence). The CDR3 loop is CASSQSSARTDTQYF. The CDR3, as DNA: TGTGCCAGCAGCCAGTCTAGCGCGCGGACAGATACGCAGTATTTT.

This chain uses TRBV7-2 with TRBJ2-7; D could derive from TRBD1 or TRBD2 (5 bases each). V lost 4 bases and J 6 bases, leaving 19 bases between the germline ends. Germline CDR1 reads SGHTA; CDR2 reads FQGNSA. The CDR3 sequence is 15 residues long. The CDR3 sequence is CASSSRAGTIGEQYF. CDR3 bases: TGTGCCAGCAGCTCCAGGGCCGGGACGATCGGCGAGCAGTACTTC.

This clonotype was detected only a few times. The chain joins TRBV6-5 to TRBJ1-1; D may be TRBD1 (5 bases). Germline V lookup: CDR1 MNHEY, CDR2 SVGAGI. Trimming cost V 2 bases and J 0 bases, with 10 bases left between them. This CDR3 comprises 15 residues. CDR3 amino acids: CASSYRDSMNTEAFF. In DNA, the CDR3 is TGTGCCAGCAGTTACAGAGACAGTATGAACACTGAAGCTTTCTTT.

This clonotype was found a few times. The chain combines TRBV20-1 with TRBJ2-1; 12 bases align to TRBD2. Germline V lookup: CDR1 DFQATT, CDR2 SNEGSKA (reference sequence). The CDR3 has 15 amino acids. V dropped 2 bases and J dropped 4; count of bases not matched to a gene: 3. The CDR3 loop is CSARQTSGGYNEQFF. DNA for the CDR3: TGCAGTGCTAGACAGACTAGCGGGGGATACAATGAGCAGTTCTTC.

V is TRBV3-1 and J is TRBJ1-2; TRBD1 matches 8 bases. The CDR3 has 13 amino acids. Germline loops: CDR1 LGHDT, CDR2 YNNKEL (reference sequence). Trimming cost V 8 bases and J 7 bases; bases outside gene matches: 9. As DNA, the CDR3 is TGTGCCAGCGGGGGGGCAGGGGGCCGTGGCTACACCTTC. Protein: CASGGAGGRGYTF.

The rearrangement uses TRBV28 and TRBJ2-1, with 9 bases identical to TRBD2. CDR3 size: 13 residues. V shed 11 bases, J shed 5 bases, and the junction held 7 bases outside the gene matches. Germline V gene lookup returns CDR1 MDHEN and CDR2 SYDVKM. CDR3 protein: CASAGGVNNEQFF. CDR3 sequence (DNA): TGTGCCTCGGCGGGGGGGGTAAACAATGAGCAGTTCTTC.

The table lists this clonotype with many counts. This chain connects TRBV12-3 or TRBV12-4 to TRBJ1-4; D gene ambiguous. Deletions cut 3 bases from V and 0 bases from J, with 5 bases between. The CDR3 spans 14 residues. Here the CDR3 reads CASSLSATNEKLFF. DNA for the CDR3: TGTGCCAGCAGTTTGAGTGCAACTAATGAAAAACTGTTTTTT.

This clonotype has only a few counts. The gene calls are TRBV14 and TRBJ2-3; 7 bases line up with TRBD2. With 5 bases clipped from V and 5 bases from J, the junction kept 4 bases outside the gene matches. This CDR3 spans 13 amino acids. The germline V gene has CDR1 SGHDN and CDR2 FVKESK. DNA for the CDR3: TGTGCCAGCAGCATGGGGGGGAGAGATACGCAGTATTTT. This encodes CASSMGGRDTQYF.

This clonotype came up a few times. J is TRBJ1-6 and V is TRBV11-2, with TRBD1 as a possible D gene (6 bases). This CDR3 has 13 amino acids. Germline CDR1 is SGHAT and CDR2 is FQNNGV. The germline V and J ends were trimmed by 9 bases and 4 bases, with 10 bases remaining between them. The CDR3: CASNRDYNSPLHF. For the CDR3, the DNA is TGTGCCAGTAACAGGGATTATAATTCACCCCTCCACTTT.

This clonotype has at least ten counts. The chain couples TRBV2 to TRBJ2-3; 7 bases are a match to TRBD2. The CDR3 is 16 residues long. Germline-derived CDR1 and CDR2 are SNHLY and FYNNEI. With V trimmed by 4 bases and J by 3 bases, 10 bases remained unmatched. This CDR3 is CASSGFSGVATDTQYF. In DNA, the CDR3 is TGTGCCAGCAGTGGATTCAGCGGGGTAGCGACAGATACGCAGTATTTT.

This clonotype showed up many times. J is TRBJ2-3 and V is TRBV5-1; 16 bases align to TRBD2. This CDR3 spans 17 amino acids. Germline loops: CDR1 SGHRS, CDR2 YFSETQ. With V trimmed by 5 bases and J by 1 base, 4 bases remained unmatched. The chain's CDR3 is CASSSGTSGGGTDTQYF. Written as DNA, the CDR3 is TGCGCCAGCAGTTCCGGGACTAGCGGGGGGGGCACAGATACGCAGTATTTT.

The chain recombines TRBV19 with TRBJ1-5; 10 bases are shared with TRBD1. CDR1 and CDR2 (germline): LNHDA, SQIVND (reference sequence). V lost 7 bases, J lost 2 bases, and 11 bases stayed unmatched. This CDR3 spans 17 amino acids. This chain's CDR3 is CASTPGTGVGRNQPQHF. The CDR3 DNA sequence: TGTGCCAGTACCCCGGGGACAGGGGTAGGTCGCAATCAGCCCCAGCATTTT.

The V gene is TRBV20-1, the J gene TRBJ2-1; 11 bases line up with TRBD2. Germline trimming cut 6 bases from V and 0 bases from J; bases unmatched to any gene: 4. This CDR3 has 15 residues. Germline CDR1 DFQATT, CDR2 SNEGSKA (reference sequence). The CDR3 loop is CSAASGRSSYNEQFF. In DNA form, the CDR3 reads TGCAGTGCAGCTAGCGGGAGGAGCTCCTACAATGAGCAGTTCTTC.

The chain has TRBV19 and TRBJ1-6, with 7 bases lining up with TRBD1. This CDR3 contains 15 residues. Germline V gives CDR1 LNHDA, CDR2 SQIVND (reference sequence). V shed 8 bases and J 5 bases; nucleotides not matched to a gene: 9. CDR3 sequence (DNA): TGTGCCAGTGAGGACGGGACAGTGGATAATTCACCCCTCCACTTT. Its translation is CASEDGTVDNSPLHF.

In this sample, this clonotype turned up many times. The chain joins TRBV12-3 or TRBV12-4 to TRBJ2-5, with D perhaps TRBD2 (6 bases). CDR3 length: 16 amino acids. Trimming cost V 4 bases and J 2 bases, with 17 bases left between them. The CDR3, as DNA: TGTGCCAGCAGTTCTCGGGGGTTAGCGGTACAAGAGACCCAGTACTTC. Encoded protein: CASSSRGLAVQETQYF.

The sample holds a few counts of this clonotype. This chain links TRBV28 with TRBJ1-4; D gene ambiguous. CDR3 length: 14 residues. V dropped 3 bases and J dropped 1 base, with 6 bases sitting between them. Germline V CDR1 and CDR2: MDHEN, SYDVKM. The CDR3 region has the DNA TGTGCCAGCAGTTTGCGTGGAACTAATGAAAAACTGTTTTTT. Encoded protein: CASSLRGTNEKLFF.